Below, one TCR beta chain is given with its context. The sample is drawn from a study of blood T cell repertoires in COVID-19. Profiling relied on immunoSEQ multiplex PCR, and the TCRdb table lists in-frame clones only, not all of them. The sample contains about 300,000 clones, 85% to 90% of which appear only once. CDR1 and CDR2 from the germline V gene are DFQATT and SNEGSKA (reference sequence). The V and J ends lost 3 bases and 8 bases respectively, with 19 bases between them. This CDR3 is 15 amino acids long. This sequence was found in a woman aged 18-29 years who had recovered from COVID-19. The V call is TRBV20-1, the J call TRBJ1-4; D not certain. Sample: PBMCs or T cells enriched from blood (not recorded which). The CDR3 protein is CSASQNSVEEEKLFF. In nucleotides, the CDR3 is TGCAGTGCTAGTCAGAATTCGGTGGAGGAAGAAAAACTGTTTTTT.